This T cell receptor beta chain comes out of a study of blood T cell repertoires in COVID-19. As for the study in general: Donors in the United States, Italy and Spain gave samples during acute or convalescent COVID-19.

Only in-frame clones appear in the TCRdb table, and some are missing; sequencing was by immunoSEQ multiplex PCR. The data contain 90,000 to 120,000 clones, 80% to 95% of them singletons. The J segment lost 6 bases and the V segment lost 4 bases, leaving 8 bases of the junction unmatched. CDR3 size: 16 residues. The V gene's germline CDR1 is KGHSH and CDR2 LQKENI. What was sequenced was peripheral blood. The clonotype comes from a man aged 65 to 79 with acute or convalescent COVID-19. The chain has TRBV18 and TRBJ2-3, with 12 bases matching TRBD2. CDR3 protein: CASSRQTSGGQDTQYF. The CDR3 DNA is TGTGCCAGCTCACGCCAGACTAGCGGGGGACAGGATACGCAGTATTTT.